This entry features one T cell receptor (beta chain) sequence. The data were obtained in a study of CD8+ T cells in alopecia areata. It was from alopecia areata patients that lesional scalp punch biopsies and peripheral blood were collected. Extraction and reverse transcription of RNA yielded cDNA as the sequencing template. The assay was immunoSEQ multiplex PCR, and TCRdb's table has in-frame clones only and misses some. There are 6,500 to 8,500 clones in the sample; less than 80% occur only once, and 20% to 25% lies in the top ten. Sample: skin, taken at week 0. The TCR sequence derives from a human donor with alopecia areata.

In DNA form, the CDR3 reads TGCGCCAGCAGTGGACTGAGCTCTGGAAACACCATATATTTT. Residues: CASSGLSSGNTIYF. The V gene is TRBV10-2, the J gene TRBJ1-3; D uncertain. Germline lookup yields CDR1 WSHSY and CDR2 SAAADI. Trimming cost V 4 bases and J 0 bases, with 7 bases left between them. The CDR3 spans 14 residues.